The 10 T cell receptor beta chains below were found in one sample sequenced in a study of T cell clonotyping in hematopoietic cell transplantation. Libraries were prepared by immunoSEQ multiplex PCR; TCRdb keeps only in-frame clonotypes and omits some of them. The sample has 60,000 to 75,000 clones, 94% seen once. Sequencing was performed on peripheral blood mononuclear cells. These receptors originate from a man aged 50-59 years in good health. Some clones in this sample may be carry-over from other donors' samples.

J is TRBJ2-1 and V is TRBV27, with TRBD2 matching over 7 bases. CDR3 length: 15 amino acids. CDR1 and CDR2 from the germline V gene are MNHEY and SMNVEV (reference sequence). The trim removed 0 bases at V and 7 bases at J, leaving 6 bases unmatched. The DNA for the CDR3 is TGTGCCAGCAGTTTATCAGGCGGGAGTCTGAATGAGCAGTTCTTC. This sequence encodes CASSLSGGSLNEQFF.

This clone was detected once. The chain is built from TRBV5-6 and TRBJ1-1; a weak D match, TRBD1 (5 bases). V dropped 3 bases and J dropped 1 base, with 7 bases sitting between them. The CDR3 sequence is 13 residues long. CDR1 and CDR2 (germline): SGHDT, YYEEEE. CDR3: CASSWDENTEAFF. The DNA for the CDR3 is TGTGCCAGCAGCTGGGACGAGAACACTGAAGCTTTCTTT.

The V gene is TRBV6-6, the J gene TRBJ2-1, with D maybe TRBD1 (6 bases). Trimming stripped 6 bases from V and 4 bases from J, with 10 bases between. The CDR3 loop spans 13 amino acids. Germline CDR1 MNHNY, CDR2 SVGAGI (reference sequence). The CDR3 protein is CASSRTEYNEQFF. DNA of the CDR3: TGTGCCAGCAGCCGGACAGAATACAATGAGCAGTTCTTC.

The V gene is TRBV9, the J gene TRBJ1-1, with TRBD1 as a possible D gene (5 bases). The V and J ends lost 3 bases and 1 base respectively, with 13 bases between them. Germline values: CDR1 SGDLS, CDR2 YYNGEE. This CDR3 spans 15 amino acids. CDR3 sequence reads: CASSGGGRRNTEAFF. CDR3 sequence (DNA): TGTGCCAGCAGCGGGGGGGGACGTAGGAACACTGAAGCTTTCTTT.

The gene calls are TRBV5-6 and TRBJ2-5, with TRBD1 identical over 10 bases. Trimming removed 0 bases from V and 4 bases from J; junction bases left unmatched: 6. This CDR3 comprises 16 residues. The germline CDR1 and CDR2 sequences are SGHDT and YYEEEE. The CDR3 is CASSLVADRGGETQYF. The CDR3 nucleotides read TGTGCCAGCAGCTTGGTGGCGGACAGGGGGGGAGAGACCCAGTACTTC.

This rearrangement joins TRBV7-8 to TRBJ2-7; TRBD1 is a possible D gene (6 bases). V shed 5 bases and J shed 7 bases, with 18 bases lying between them. Germline CDR1 SGHVS, CDR2 FQNEAQ. This CDR3 has 14 residues. The CDR3 DNA is TGTGCCAGCAGCACGGACAGATCGGCGTGGGAGCAGTACTTC. This gives the protein CASSTDRSAWEQYF.

The count of this clone is one. This sequence joins TRBV5-1 and TRBJ2-7, with D perhaps being TRBD1 or TRBD2 (5 bases each). The CDR3 spans 14 residues. Trimming took 1 base from V and 5 from J, leaving 13 bases between them. CDR1 SGHRS and CDR2 YFSETQ come from the germline V gene. The CDR3 sequence is CASSLWPGSDEQYF. The CDR3 nucleotides read TGCGCCAGCAGCTTGTGGCCAGGGAGTGACGAGCAGTACTTC.

The chain has TRBV5-1 and TRBJ2-7; D gene unclear. The CDR3 has 13 amino acids. Trimming pared 2 bases from V and 6 bases from J, leaving 12 bases between. Germline-derived CDR1 and CDR2 are SGHRS and YFSETQ. This CDR3 reads CASSLEIASEQYF. The CDR3 DNA sequence: TGCGCCAGCAGCTTAGAGATAGCATCCGAGCAGTACTTC.

This clone appeared a few times. J is TRBJ1-2 and V is TRBV30; 7 bases fit TRBD1. Trimming at V came to 3 bases and at J to 3 bases, leaving 7 bases not matched to a gene. The CDR3 is 14 amino acids. CDR1 GTSNPN and CDR2 SVGIG come from the germline V gene (reference sequence). In nucleotides, the CDR3 is TGTGCCTGGAGAGAAGGGGGACAGTACTATGGCTACACCTTC. Amino acid sequence: CAWREGGQYYGYTF.

The chain recombines TRBV7-9 with TRBJ1-2; no clear D gene. CDR3 length equals 13 residues. Per the germline V gene, CDR1 is SEHNR and CDR2 is FQNEAQ (reference sequence). V lost 8 bases, J lost 3 bases, and 13 bases lay in between. The CDR3 sequence is CASVVDDHYGYTF. In nucleotides, the CDR3 is TGTGCCAGCGTCGTCGACGATCACTATGGCTACACCTTC. Using reference TRBV7-9 and TRBJ1-2 for the parts outside the CDR3, the full variable domain is DTGVSQNPRHKITKRGQNVTFRCDPISEHNRLYWYRQTLGQGPEFLTYFQNEAQLEKSRLLSDRFSAERPKGSFSTLEIQRTEQGDSAMYLCASVVDDHYGYTFGSGTRLTVV.